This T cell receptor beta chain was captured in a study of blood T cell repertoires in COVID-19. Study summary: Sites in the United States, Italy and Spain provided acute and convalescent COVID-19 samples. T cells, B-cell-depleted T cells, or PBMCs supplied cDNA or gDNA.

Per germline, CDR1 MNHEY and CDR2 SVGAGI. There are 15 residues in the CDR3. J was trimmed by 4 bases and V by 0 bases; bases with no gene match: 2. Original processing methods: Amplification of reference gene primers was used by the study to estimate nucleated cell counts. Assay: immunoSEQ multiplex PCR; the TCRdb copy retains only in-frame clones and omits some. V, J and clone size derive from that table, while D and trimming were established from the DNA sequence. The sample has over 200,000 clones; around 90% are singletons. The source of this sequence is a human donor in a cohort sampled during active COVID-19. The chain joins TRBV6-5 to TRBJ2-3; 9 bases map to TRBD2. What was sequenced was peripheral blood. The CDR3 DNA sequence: TGTGCCAGCAGTTACTCAGCGGGAGGTCCAGATACGCAGTATTTT. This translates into CASSYSAGGPDTQYF.